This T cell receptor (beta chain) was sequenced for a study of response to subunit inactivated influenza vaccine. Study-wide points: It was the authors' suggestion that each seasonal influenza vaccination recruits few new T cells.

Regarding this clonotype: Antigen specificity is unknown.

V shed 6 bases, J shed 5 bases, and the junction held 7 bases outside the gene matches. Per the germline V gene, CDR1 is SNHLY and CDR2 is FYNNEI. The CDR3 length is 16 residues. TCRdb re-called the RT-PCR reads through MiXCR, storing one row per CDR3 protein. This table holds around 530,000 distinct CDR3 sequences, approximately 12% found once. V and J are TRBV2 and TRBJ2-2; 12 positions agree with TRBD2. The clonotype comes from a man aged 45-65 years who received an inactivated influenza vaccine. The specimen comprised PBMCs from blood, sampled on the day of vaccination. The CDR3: CASRLAGGPRTGELFF. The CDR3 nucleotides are TGTGCCAGCAGGCTAGCGGGAGGGCCGAGGACCGGGGAGCTGTTTTTT.